This TCR beta chain comes out of a study of blood T cell repertoires in COVID-19. Study in general: Sources were T cells, B-cell-depleted T cells, or PBMCs; the material itself was cDNA or gDNA.

The CDR3 runs to 15 residues. The ends were cut back, 4 bases at V and 1 base at J, with 13 bases in the middle. CDR1 is MGHRA, CDR2 YSYEKL, per germline. In the authors' workflow: Reference gene primers were amplified, and this amplification served to estimate nucleated cell counts. Generated by immunoSEQ multiplex PCR, the TCRdb table keeps only in-frame clones and is missing some. The V and J calls and the clone size are those of that table, but D and trimming were determined from the DNA. The sample yields about 33,000 clones, roughly 84% seen once. The specimen sequenced was peripheral blood. This TCR derives from a human donor in a cohort sampled during active COVID-19. This rearrangement joins TRBV4-1 to TRBJ2-5; D perhaps matches TRBD2 (6 bases). CDR3 region: CASSPAGLAQETQYF. The CDR3 nucleotides are TGCGCCAGCAGCCCCGCGGGACTTGCCCAAGAGACCCAGTACTTC.